The subject of this entry is one TCR beta chain. What it recognizes is unknown. This sample stems from a study of cytomegalovirus exposure and HLA in healthy donors. At the level of the study: It was reported in a later analysis that the same platform had been used for the 90 to 150 validation repertoires as for the approximately 670 first-cohort repertoires. General observations from the study: One later analysis, an examination of the roughly 130 validation repertoires, found that first-cohort TCR clusters tended to co-occur in them.

CDR3 length: 16 residues. The germline gives CDR1 MDHEN, CDR2 SYDVKM. After removal of 5 bases from V and 1 base from J, the junction contained 7 bases not matched to a gene. The approximately 120-subject validation cohort, separate from the roughly 700-subject first cohort, included the donors. The table came from immunoSEQ multiplex PCR; TCRdb's copy has only in-frame clones and leaves some out. The sample lists 100,000 to 130,000 clones; approximately 96% were seen once. The sequence derives from a woman aged 18-35 years in good health and CMV-seronegative. The chain recombines TRBV28 with TRBJ1-1; 10 bases match TRBD1. Sequenced: PBMCs. CDR3 coding DNA: TGTGCCAGCAGTCTCAGACAGGGGGCCCCGAACACTGAAGCTTTCTTT. Protein product: CASSLRQGAPNTEAFF.